The sequence of this T cell receptor (beta chain) was determined in a study of T cells in localized non-small cell lung cancer. Study conclusions and caveats: Adjacent lung exhibited a median of 57 among the 100 most abundant tumor clones. Uninvolved adjacent lung showed peak T cell clonality, exceeding tumor.

This table comes from immunoSEQ multiplex PCR, and its TCRdb copy is limited to in-frame clones, with some not included. The data contain 45,000 to 60,000 clones, about nine tenths of them singletons. Concerning this clone itself: Its antigen is as yet unknown.

V dropped 2 bases and J dropped 3 bases, with 7 bases sitting between them. Germline V gene sequence: CDR1 SGHVS, CDR2 FNYEAQ. The CDR3 contains 13 residues. Material: peripheral blood, obtained before any cancer treatment. The rearrangement uses TRBV7-6 and TRBJ1-1; D is undetermined. The TCR sequence derives from a woman aged 40-75 years with stage I lung adenocarcinoma. CDR3 DNA: TGTGCCAGCAGCTTAACAATTTACACTGAAGCTTTCTTT. Its translation: CASSLTIYTEAFF.